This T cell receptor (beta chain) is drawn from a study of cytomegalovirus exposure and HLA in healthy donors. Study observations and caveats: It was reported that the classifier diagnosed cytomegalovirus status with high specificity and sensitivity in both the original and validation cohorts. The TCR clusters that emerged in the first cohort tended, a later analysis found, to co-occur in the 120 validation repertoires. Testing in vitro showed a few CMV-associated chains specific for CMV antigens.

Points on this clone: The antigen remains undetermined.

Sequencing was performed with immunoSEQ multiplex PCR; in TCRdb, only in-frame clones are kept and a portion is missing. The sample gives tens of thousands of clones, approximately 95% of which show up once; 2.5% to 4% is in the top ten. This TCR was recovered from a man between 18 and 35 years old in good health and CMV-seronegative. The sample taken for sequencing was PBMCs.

In DNA, the CDR3 is TGTGCCAGCTTGGGGAGACCTAAAGATACGCAGTATTTT. Its translation is CASLGRPKDTQYF. V is TRBV18 and J is TRBJ2-3; possible D gene TRBD2, 5 bases. The CDR3 sequence is 13 residues long. The V and J ends lost 7 bases and 5 bases respectively, with 13 bases between them. The V gene's germline CDR1 is KGHSH and CDR2 LQKENI. Based on the CDR3 plus reference TRBV18 and TRBJ2-3, the full variable domain is NAGVMQNPRHLVRRRGQEARLRCSPMKGHSHVYWYRQLPEEGLKFMVYLQKENIIDESGMPKERFSAEFPKEGPSILRIQQVVRGDSAAYFCASLGRPKDTQYFGPGTRLTVL.